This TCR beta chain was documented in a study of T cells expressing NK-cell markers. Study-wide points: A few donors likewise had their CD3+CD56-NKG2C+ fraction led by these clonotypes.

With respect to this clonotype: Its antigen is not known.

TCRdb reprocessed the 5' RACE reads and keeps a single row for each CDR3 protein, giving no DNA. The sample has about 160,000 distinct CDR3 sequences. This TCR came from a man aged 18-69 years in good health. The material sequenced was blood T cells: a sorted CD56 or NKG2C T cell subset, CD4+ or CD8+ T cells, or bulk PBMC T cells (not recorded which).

The CDR3 protein is CAISTRTGDSYGYTF. V usage is TRBV10-3 and J usage is TRBJ1-2; TCRdb indicates TRBD1, and absent DNA this call remains unverified. The CDR3 has 15 amino acids. Germline assignment: CDR1 ENHRY and CDR2 SYGVKD.